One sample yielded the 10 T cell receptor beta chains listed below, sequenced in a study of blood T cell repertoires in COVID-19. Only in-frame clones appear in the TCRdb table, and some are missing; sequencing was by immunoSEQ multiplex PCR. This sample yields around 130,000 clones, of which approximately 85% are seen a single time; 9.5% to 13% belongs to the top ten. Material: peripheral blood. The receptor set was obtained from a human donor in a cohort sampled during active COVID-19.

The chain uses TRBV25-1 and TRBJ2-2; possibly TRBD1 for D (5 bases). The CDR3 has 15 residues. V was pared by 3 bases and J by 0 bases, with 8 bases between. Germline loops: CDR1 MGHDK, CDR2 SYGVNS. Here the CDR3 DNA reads TGTGCCAGCAGTGAGCTGACAGCGAACACCGGGGAGCTGTTTTTT. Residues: CASSELTANTGELFF.

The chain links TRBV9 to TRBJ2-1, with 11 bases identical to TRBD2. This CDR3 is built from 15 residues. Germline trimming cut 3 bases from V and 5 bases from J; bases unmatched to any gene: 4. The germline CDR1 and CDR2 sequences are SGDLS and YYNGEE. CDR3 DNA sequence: TGTGCCAGCAGCGATGGGACTAGCGGAAACAATGAGCAGTTCTTC. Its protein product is CASSDGTSGNNEQFF.

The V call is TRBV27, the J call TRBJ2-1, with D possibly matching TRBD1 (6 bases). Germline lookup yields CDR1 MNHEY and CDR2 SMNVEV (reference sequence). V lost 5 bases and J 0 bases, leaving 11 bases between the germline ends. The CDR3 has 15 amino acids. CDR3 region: CASSTGQSSYNEQFF. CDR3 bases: TGTGCCAGCAGTACTGGACAGAGCTCCTACAATGAGCAGTTCTTC.

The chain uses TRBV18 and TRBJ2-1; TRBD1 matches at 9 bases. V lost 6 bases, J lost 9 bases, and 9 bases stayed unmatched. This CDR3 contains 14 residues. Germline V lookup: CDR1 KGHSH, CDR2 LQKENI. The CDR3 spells CASSPGQGLSEQFF. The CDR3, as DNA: TGTGCCAGCTCGCCGGGACAGGGTTTGAGTGAGCAGTTCTTC. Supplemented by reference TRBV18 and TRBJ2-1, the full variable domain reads NAGVMQNPRHLVRRRGQEARLRCSPMKGHSHVYWYRQLPEEGLKFMVYLQKENIIDESGMPKERFSAEFPKEGPSILRIQQVVRGDSAAYFCASSPGQGLSEQFFGPGTRLTVL.

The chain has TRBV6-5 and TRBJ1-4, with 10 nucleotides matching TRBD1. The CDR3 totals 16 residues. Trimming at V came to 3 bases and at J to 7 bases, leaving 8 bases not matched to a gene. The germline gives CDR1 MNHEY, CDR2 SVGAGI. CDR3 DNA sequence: TGTGCCAGCAGTTATTCACCGGGACAGGGGCGTGAAAAACTGTTTTTT. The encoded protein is CASSYSPGQGREKLFF.

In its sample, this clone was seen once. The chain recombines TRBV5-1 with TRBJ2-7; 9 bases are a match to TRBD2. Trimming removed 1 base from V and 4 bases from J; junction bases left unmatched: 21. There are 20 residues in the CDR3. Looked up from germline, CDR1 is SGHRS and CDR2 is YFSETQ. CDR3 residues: CASSLSGASTRRGGGYEQYF. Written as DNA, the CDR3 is TGCGCCAGCAGCTTGTCCGGGGCCTCTACCCGGCGGGGGGGCGGGTACGAGCAGTACTTC.

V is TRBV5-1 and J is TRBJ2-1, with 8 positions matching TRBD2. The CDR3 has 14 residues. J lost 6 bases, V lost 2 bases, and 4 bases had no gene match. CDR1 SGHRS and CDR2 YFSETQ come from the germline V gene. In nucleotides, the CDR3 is TGCGCCAGCAGCTTAGGGACTAGAGCCAATGAGCAGTTCTTC. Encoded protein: CASSLGTRANEQFF.

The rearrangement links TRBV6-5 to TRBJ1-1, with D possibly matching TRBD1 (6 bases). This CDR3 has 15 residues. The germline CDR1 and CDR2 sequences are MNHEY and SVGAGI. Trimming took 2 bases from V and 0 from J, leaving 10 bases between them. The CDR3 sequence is CASSYTGQLNTEAFF. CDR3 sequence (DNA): TGTGCCAGCAGTTACACAGGACAGTTGAACACTGAAGCTTTCTTT.

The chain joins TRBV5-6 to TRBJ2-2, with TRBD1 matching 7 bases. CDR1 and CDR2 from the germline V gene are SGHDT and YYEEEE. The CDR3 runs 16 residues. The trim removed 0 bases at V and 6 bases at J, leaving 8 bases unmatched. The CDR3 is CASSLGTGISAGELFF. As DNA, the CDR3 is TGTGCCAGCAGCTTGGGGACAGGCATTAGCGCCGGGGAGCTGTTTTTT.

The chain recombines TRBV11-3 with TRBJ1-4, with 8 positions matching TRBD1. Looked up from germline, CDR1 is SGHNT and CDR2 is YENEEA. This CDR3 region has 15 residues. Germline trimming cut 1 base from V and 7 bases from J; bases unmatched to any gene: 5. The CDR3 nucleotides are TGTGCCAGCAGCTTAGGTGGACAGGGTGGTGAAAAACTGTTTTTT. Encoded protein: CASSLGGQGGEKLFF.